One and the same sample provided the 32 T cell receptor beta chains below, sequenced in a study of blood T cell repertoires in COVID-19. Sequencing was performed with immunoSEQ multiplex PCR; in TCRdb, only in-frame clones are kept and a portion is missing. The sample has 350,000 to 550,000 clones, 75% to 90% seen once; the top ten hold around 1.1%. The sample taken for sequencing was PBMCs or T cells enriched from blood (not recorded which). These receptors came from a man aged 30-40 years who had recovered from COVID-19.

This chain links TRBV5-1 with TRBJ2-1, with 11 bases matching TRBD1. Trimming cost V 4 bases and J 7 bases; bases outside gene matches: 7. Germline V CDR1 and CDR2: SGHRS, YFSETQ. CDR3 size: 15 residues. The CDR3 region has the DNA TGCGCCAGCAGCCGGGGACAGGGGGGCGGGAATGAGCAGTTCTTC. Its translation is CASSRGQGGGNEQFF.

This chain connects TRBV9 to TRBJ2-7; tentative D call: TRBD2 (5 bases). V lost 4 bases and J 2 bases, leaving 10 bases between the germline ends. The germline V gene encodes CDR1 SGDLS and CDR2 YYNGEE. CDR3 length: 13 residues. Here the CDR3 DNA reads TGTGCCAGCAGCCCGGGAATTGCCTACGAGCAGTACTTC. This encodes CASSPGIAYEQYF. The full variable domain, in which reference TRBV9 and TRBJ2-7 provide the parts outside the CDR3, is DSGVTQTPKHLITATGQRVTLRCSPRSGDLSVYWYQQSLDQGLQFLIQYYNGEERAKGNILERFSAQQFPDLHSELNLSSLELGDSALYFCASSPGIAYEQYFGPGTRLTVT.

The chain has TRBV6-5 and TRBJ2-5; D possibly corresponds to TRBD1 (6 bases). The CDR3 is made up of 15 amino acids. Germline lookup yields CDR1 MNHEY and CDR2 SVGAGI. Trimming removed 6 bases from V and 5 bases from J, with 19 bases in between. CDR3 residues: CASSPTSRGRETQYF. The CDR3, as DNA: TGTGCCAGCAGCCCCACCTCCAGGGGAAGGGAGACCCAGTACTTC.

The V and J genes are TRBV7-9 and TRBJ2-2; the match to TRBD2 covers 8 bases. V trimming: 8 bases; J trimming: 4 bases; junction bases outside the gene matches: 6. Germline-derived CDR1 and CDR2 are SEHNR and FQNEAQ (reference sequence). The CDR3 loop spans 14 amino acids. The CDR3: CASFPREGTGELFF. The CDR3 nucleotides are TGTGCCAGCTTTCCCCGGGAGGGCACCGGGGAGCTGTTTTTT. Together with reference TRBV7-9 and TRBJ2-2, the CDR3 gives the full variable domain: DTGVSQNPRHKITKRGQNVTFRCDPISEHNRLYWYRQTLGQGPEFLTYFQNEAQLEKSRLLSDRFSAERPKGSFSTLEIQRTEQGDSAMYLCASFPREGTGELFFGEGSRLTVL.

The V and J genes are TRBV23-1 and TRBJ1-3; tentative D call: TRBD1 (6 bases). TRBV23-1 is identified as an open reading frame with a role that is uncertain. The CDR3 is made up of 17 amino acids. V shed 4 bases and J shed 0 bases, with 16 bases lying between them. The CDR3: CASSPTQGQVSGNTIYF. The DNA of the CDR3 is TGCGCCAGCAGTCCTACCCAGGGGCAGGTCTCTGGAAACACCATATATTTT.

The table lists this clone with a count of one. CDR3 in DNA: TGTGCCAGCAGCTTAATAGGACAGGGGAACTATGGCTACACCTTC. It translates to CASSLIGQGNYGYTF. J is TRBJ1-2 and V is TRBV5-4; 9 nucleotides line up with TRBD1. In germline, CDR1 is SGHNT, CDR2 YYREEE (reference sequence). The V and J ends lost 2 bases and 2 bases, in that order; junction bases with no gene match: 4. This CDR3 region has 15 residues.

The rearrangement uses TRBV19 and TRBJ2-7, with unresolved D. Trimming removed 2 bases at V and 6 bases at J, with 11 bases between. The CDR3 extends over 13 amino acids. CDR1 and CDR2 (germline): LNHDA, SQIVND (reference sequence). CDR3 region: CASSIRGDREQYF. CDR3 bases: TGTGCCAGTAGTATAAGAGGAGACCGCGAGCAGTACTTC. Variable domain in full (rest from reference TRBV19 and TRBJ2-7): DGGITQSPKYLFRKEGQNVTLSCEQNLNHDAMYWYRQDPGQGLRLIYYSQIVNDFQKGDIAEGYSVSREKKESFPLTVTSAQKNPTAFYLCASSIRGDREQYFGPGTRLTVT.

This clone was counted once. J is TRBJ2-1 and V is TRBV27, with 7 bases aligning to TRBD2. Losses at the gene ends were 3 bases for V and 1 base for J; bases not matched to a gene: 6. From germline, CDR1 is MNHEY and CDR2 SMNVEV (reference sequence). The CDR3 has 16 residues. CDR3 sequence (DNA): TGTGCCAGCAGTTTGGTCAGCGGGAATTCCTACAATGAGCAGTTCTTC. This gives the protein CASSLVSGNSYNEQFF.

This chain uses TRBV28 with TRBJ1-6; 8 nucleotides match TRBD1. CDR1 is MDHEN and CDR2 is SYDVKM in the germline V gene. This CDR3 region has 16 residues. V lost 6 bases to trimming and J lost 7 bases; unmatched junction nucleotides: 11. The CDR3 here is CASRPDRGWPNSPLHF. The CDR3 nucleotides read TGTGCCAGCAGGCCCGACAGGGGATGGCCGAATTCACCCCTCCACTTT.

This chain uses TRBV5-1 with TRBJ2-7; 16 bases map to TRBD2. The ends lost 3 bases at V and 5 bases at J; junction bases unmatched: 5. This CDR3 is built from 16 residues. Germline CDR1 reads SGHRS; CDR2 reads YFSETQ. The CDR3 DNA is TGCGCCAGCAGCTGGGGACTAGCGGGAGGGCAGGACGAGCAGTACTTC. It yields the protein CASSWGLAGGQDEQYF.

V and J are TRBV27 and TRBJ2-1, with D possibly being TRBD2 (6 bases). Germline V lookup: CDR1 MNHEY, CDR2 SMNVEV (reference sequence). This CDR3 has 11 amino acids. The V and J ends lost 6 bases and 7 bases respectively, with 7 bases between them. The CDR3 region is CASREGNEQFF. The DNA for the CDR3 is TGTGCCAGCAGGGAGGGGAATGAGCAGTTCTTC.

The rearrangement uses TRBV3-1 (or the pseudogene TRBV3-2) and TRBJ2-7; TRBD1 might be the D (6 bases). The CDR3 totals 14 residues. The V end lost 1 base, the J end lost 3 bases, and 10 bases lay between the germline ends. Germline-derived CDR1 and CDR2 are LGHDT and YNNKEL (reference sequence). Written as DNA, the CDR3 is TGTGCCAGCAGCCAAGTTGACAGGCTCTACGAGCAGTACTTC. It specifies CASSQVDRLYEQYF.

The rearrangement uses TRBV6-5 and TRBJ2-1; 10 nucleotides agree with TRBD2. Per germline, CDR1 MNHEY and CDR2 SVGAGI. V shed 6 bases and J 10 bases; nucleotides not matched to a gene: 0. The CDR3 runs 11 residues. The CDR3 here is CASRTSGEQFF. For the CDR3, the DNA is TGTGCCAGCAGGACTAGCGGGGAGCAGTTCTTC.

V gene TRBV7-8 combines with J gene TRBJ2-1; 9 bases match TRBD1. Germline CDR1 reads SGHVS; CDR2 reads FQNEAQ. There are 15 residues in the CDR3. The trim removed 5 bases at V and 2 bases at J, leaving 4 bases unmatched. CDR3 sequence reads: CASSNRQGAYNEQFF. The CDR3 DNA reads TGTGCCAGCAGCAACCGACAGGGGGCCTACAATGAGCAGTTCTTC.

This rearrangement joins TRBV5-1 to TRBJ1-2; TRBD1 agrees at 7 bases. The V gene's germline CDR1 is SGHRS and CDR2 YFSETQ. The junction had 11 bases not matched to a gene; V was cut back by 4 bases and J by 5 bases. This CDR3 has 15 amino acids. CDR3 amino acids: CASSKSDRDSYGYTF. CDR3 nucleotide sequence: TGCGCCAGCAGCAAAAGTGACAGGGACTCATATGGCTACACCTTC.

The CDR3 DNA sequence: TGTGCCAGCAGCTCTGGCTACCGAGGGACCGGGGAGCTGTTTTTT. Translated: CASSSGYRGTGELFF. The rearrangement uses TRBV11-2 and TRBJ2-2; TRBD2 might be the D (5 bases). This CDR3 is 15 amino acids long. The germline V gene has CDR1 SGHAT and CDR2 FQNNGV. Trimming left V 4 bases short and J 5 bases short, with 14 bases between.

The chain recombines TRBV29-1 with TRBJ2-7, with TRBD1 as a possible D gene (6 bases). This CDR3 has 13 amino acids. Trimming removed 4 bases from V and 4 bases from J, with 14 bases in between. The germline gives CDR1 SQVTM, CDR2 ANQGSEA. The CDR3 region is CSVVIGGQYEQYF. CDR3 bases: TGCAGCGTTGTTATAGGGGGTCAGTACGAGCAGTACTTC.

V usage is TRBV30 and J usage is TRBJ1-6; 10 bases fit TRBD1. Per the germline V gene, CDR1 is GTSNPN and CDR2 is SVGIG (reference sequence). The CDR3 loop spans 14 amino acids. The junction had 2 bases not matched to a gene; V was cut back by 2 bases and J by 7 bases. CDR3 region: CAWSKDRGNSPLHF. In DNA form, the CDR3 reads TGTGCCTGGAGTAAGGACAGGGGGAATTCACCCCTCCACTTT.

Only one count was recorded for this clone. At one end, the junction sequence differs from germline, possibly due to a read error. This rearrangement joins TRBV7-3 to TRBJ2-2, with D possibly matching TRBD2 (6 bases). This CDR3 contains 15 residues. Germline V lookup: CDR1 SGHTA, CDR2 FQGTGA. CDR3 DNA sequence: TGTGCCAACAGCCCCGGACTAACGAACACCGGGGAGCTGTTTTTT. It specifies CANSPGLTNTGELFF.

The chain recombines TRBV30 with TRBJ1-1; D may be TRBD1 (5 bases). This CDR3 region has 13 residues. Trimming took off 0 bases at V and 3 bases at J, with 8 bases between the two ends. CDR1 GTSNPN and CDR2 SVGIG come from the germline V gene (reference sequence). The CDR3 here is CAWSVTRDTEAFF. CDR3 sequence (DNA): TGTGCCTGGAGTGTTACCAGGGACACTGAAGCTTTCTTT.

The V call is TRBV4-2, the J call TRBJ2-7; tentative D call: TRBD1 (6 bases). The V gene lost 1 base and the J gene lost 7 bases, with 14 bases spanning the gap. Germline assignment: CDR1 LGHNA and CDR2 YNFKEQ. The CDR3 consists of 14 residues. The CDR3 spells CASSQVGQGWEQYF. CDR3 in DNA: TGTGCCAGCAGCCAAGTGGGGCAGGGGTGGGAGCAGTACTTC.

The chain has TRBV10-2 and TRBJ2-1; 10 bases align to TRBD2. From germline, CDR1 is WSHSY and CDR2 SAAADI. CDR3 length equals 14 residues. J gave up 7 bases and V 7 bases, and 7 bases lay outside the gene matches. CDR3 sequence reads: CASTNSGRRNEQFF. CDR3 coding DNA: TGCGCCAGCACTAATAGCGGGAGGCGAAATGAGCAGTTCTTC.

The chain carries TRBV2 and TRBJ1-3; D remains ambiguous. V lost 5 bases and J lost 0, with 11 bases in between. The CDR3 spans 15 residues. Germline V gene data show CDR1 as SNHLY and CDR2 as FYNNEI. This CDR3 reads CASSFLESSGNTIYF. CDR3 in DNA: TGTGCCAGCAGTTTTTTAGAGAGCTCTGGAAACACCATATATTTT. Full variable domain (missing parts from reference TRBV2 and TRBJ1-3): EPEVTQTPSHQVTQMGQEVILRCVPISNHLYFYWYRQILGQKVEFLVSFYNNEISEKSEIFDDQFSVERPDGSNFTLKIRSTKLEDSAMYFCASSFLESSGNTIYFGEGSWLTVV.

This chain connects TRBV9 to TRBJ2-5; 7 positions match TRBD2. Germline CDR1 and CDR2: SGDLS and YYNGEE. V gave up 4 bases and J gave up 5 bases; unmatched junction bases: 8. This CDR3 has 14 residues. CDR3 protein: CASSYLGRWETQYF. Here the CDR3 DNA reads TGTGCCAGCAGCTACCTCGGGAGGTGGGAGACCCAGTACTTC. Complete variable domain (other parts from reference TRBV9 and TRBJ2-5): DSGVTQTPKHLITATGQRVTLRCSPRSGDLSVYWYQQSLDQGLQFLIQYYNGEERAKGNILERFSAQQFPDLHSELNLSSLELGDSALYFCASSYLGRWETQYFGPGTRLLVL.

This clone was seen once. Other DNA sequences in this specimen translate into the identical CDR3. CDR3 DNA sequence: TGTGCCAGCAGCTTGGGGACAGGGTACGAGCAGTACTTC. Translation gives CASSLGTGYEQYF. The rearrangement links TRBV7-2 to TRBJ2-7; 9 nucleotides agree with TRBD1. The CDR3 covers 13 residues. J gave up 4 bases and V 3 bases, and 1 base lay outside the gene matches. Germline assignment: CDR1 SGHTA and CDR2 FQGNSA.

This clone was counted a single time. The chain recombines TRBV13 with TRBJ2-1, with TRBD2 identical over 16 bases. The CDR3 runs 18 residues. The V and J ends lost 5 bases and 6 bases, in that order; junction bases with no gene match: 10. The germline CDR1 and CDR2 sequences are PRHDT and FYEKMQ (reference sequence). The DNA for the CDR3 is TGTGCCAGCAGCCTAGAGGGGGGACTAGCGGGAGGGGTCAATGAGCAGTTCTTC. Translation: CASSLEGGLAGGVNEQFF.

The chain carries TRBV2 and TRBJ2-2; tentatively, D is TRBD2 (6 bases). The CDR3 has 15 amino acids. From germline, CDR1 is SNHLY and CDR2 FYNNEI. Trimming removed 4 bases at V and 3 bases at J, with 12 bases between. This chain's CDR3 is CASSAWERDTGELFF. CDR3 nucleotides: TGTGCCAGCAGTGCTTGGGAGCGGGACACCGGGGAGCTGTTTTTT.

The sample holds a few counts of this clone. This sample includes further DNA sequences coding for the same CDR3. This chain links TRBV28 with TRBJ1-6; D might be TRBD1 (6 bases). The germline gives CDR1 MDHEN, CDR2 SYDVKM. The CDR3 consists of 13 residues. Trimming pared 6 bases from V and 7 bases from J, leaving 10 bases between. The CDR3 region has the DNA TGTGCCAGCAGGGACAGTTCAAATTCACCCCTCCACTTT. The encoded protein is CASRDSSNSPLHF.

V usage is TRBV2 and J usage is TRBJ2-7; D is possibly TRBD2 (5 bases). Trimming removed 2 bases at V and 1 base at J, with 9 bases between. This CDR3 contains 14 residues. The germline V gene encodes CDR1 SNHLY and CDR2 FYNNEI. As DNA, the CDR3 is TGTGCCAGCAGTGAACGGGAACAGTCCTACGAGCAGTACTTC. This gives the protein CASSEREQSYEQYF.

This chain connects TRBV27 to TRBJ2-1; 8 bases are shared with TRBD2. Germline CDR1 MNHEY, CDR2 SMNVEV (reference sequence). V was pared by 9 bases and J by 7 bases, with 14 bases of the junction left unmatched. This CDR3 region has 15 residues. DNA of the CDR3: TGTGCCAGTAGAACCAGCGGGAGTTATGGTAATGAGCAGTTCTTC. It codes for CASRTSGSYGNEQFF.

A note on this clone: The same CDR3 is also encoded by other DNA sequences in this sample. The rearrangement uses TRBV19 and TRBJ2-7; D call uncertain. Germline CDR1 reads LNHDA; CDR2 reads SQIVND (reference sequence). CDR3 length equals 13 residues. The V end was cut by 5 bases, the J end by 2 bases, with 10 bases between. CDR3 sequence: CASSGTAPYEQYF. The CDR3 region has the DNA TGTGCCAGTAGTGGAACAGCCCCCTACGAGCAGTACTTC. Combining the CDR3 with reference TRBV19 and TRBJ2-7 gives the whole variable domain DGGITQSPKYLFRKEGQNVTLSCEQNLNHDAMYWYRQDPGQGLRLIYYSQIVNDFQKGDIAEGYSVSREKKESFPLTVTSAQKNPTAFYLCASSGTAPYEQYFGPGTRLTVT.

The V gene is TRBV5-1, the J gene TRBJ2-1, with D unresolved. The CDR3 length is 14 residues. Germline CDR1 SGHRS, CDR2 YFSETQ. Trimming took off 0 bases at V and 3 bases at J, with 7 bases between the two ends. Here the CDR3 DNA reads TGCGCCAGCAGCTTGGAAGGCGGCTACAATGAGCAGTTCTTC. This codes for CASSLEGGYNEQFF.